The TCR beta chain described here comes from a study of glioma-infiltrating T cells after dendritic cell vaccination. The V gene end was trimmed by 8 bases and the J gene end by 0 bases; junction bases not matched to a gene: 5. Germline CDR1 is SGHVS and CDR2 is FQNEAQ. The CDR3 is 14 residues long. This clone has more than one count but fewer than ten. Sequenced by immunoSEQ multiplex PCR; TCRdb stores in-frame clones only, minus some. The repertoire holds about 99,000 clones, with approximately 80% as singletons. The source material was blood, sampled before dendritic cell vaccination. The V call is TRBV7-8, the J call TRBJ2-3; 7 bases fit TRBD1. This TCR derives from a human donor with glioblastoma. This CDR3 reads CASSTGKSTDTQYF. CDR3 DNA: TGTGCCAGCTCGACAGGGAAAAGCACAGATACGCAGTATTTT.